These 20 T cell receptor beta chains were all obtained from the same sample, sequenced in a study of control samples from healthy donors and cancer patients. The method was immunoSEQ multiplex PCR; TCRdb's version includes in-frame clones alone and lacks a portion of them. The table lists about 160,000 clones, roughly 95% of them singletons. Sequenced: blood. The receptors were gathered from a woman aged 30 to 39 in good health.

This sequence joins TRBV5-1 and TRBJ1-2, with unresolved D. The germline V gene encodes CDR1 SGHRS and CDR2 YFSETQ. Trimming took off 0 bases at V and 8 bases at J, with 11 bases between the two ends. The CDR3 covers 13 residues. The CDR3 sequence: CASSLGMAEGYTF. The CDR3 coding sequence is TGCGCCAGCAGCTTGGGAATGGCCGAGGGCTACACCTTC.

The table lists this clone with a count of one. V gene TRBV3-1 (or the pseudogene TRBV3-2) combines with J gene TRBJ2-7; 7 bases agree with TRBD1. The length of the CDR3 is 14 residues. The trim removed 3 bases at V and 1 base at J, leaving 3 bases unmatched. In germline, CDR1 is LGHDT, CDR2 YNNKEL (reference sequence). The CDR3 here is CASSQKGASYEQYF. The CDR3 bases are TGTGCCAGCAGCCAGAAGGGGGCATCCTACGAGCAGTACTTC.

The chain has TRBV18 and TRBJ1-5; weak D call: TRBD1 (5 bases). CDR1 and CDR2 from the germline V gene are KGHSH and LQKENI. The CDR3 sequence is 14 residues long. Trimming removed 2 bases from V and 5 bases from J, with 10 bases in between. The CDR3 sequence: CASSPFDSDQPQHF. The CDR3 nucleotides are TGTGCCAGCTCACCATTCGACAGCGATCAGCCCCAGCATTTT.

The rearrangement links TRBV2 to TRBJ1-1, with unresolved D. In germline, CDR1 is SNHLY, CDR2 FYNNEI. This CDR3 is 13 amino acids long. V shed 6 bases and J shed 3 bases, with 11 bases lying between them. CDR3 sequence: CASRLIGYTEAFF. The DNA for the CDR3 is TGTGCCAGCAGACTGATCGGGTACACTGAAGCTTTCTTT.

The CDR3 reads CASSLQSRGLGYTF. The CDR3 DNA reads as TGTGCCAGCAGCTTGCAGAGCAGGGGGCTTGGCTACACCTTC. The chain recombines TRBV5-6 with TRBJ1-2, with TRBD1 matching over 8 bases. Trimming removed 1 base from V and 7 bases from J; junction bases left unmatched: 6. The CDR3 length is 14 residues. Germline CDR1 reads SGHDT; CDR2 reads YYEEEE.

As DNA, the CDR3 is TGTGCCAGCAGCCAAGTGGTGGGCCCGGGGGGAAACACCATATATTTT. It yields the protein CASSQVVGPGGNTIYF. This sequence joins TRBV3-1 (or the pseudogene TRBV3-2) and TRBJ1-3; D not resolved. The V end lost 1 base, the J end lost 4 bases, and 14 bases lay between the germline ends. This CDR3 contains 16 residues. CDR1 is LGHDT and CDR2 is YNNKEL in the germline V gene (reference sequence).

The chain is built from TRBV27 and TRBJ1-5; 10 bases agree with TRBD1. V trimming: 5 bases; J trimming: 7 bases; junction bases outside the gene matches: 8. Germline lookup yields CDR1 MNHEY and CDR2 SMNVEV (reference sequence). CDR3 length: 15 residues. The CDR3 sequence is CASSQRTGGRQPQHF. The CDR3 DNA follows: TGTGCCAGCAGTCAGAGGACAGGGGGGAGGCAGCCCCAGCATTTT.

This chain joins TRBV28 and TRBJ2-1; TRBD2 agrees at 12 bases. Germline CDR1 and CDR2: MDHEN and SYDVKM. The CDR3 runs to 14 residues. The J segment lost 8 bases and the V segment lost 6 bases, leaving 5 bases of the junction unmatched. The CDR3: CASRLAGGNDEQFF. The CDR3 bases are TGTGCCAGCAGACTAGCGGGAGGAAACGATGAGCAGTTCTTC.

The chain is built from TRBV11-2 and TRBJ2-1, with 7 bases aligning to TRBD1. From germline, CDR1 is SGHAT and CDR2 FQNNGV. The J segment lost 5 bases and the V segment lost 5 bases, leaving 9 bases of the junction unmatched. The length of the CDR3 is 15 residues. The CDR3 DNA sequence: TGTGCCAGCAGCCTGACAGGGTTCGGCGACAATGAGCAGTTCTTC. It codes for CASSLTGFGDNEQFF.

V usage is TRBV21-1 and J usage is TRBJ2-7; no check of the table's D call, TRBD1, against the DNA was made. TRBV21-1 is a known pseudogene. The length of the CDR3 is 17 residues. This CDR3 reads CASTANTRGQGFSEQYF. The CDR3 DNA follows: TGTGCCAGCACCGCAAATACCCGGGGACAGGGATTTAGCGAGCAGTACTTC.

The rearrangement links TRBV27 to TRBJ1-5; perhaps TRBD1 as D (6 bases). Germline V gives CDR1 MNHEY, CDR2 SMNVEV (reference sequence). The CDR3 extends over 15 amino acids. Deletions cut 5 bases from V and 1 base from J, with 12 bases between. The CDR3 reads CASSPQDRSNQPQHF. For the CDR3, the DNA is TGTGCCAGCAGTCCACAGGACAGAAGCAATCAGCCCCAGCATTTT.

This chain joins TRBV6-5 and TRBJ2-5; 8 positions match TRBD2. Germline values: CDR1 MNHEY, CDR2 SVGAGI. There are 14 residues in the CDR3. V shed 7 bases, J shed 7 bases, and the junction held 11 bases outside the gene matches. For the CDR3, the DNA is TGTGCCAGCATCAGAAGCGGGAGCACTCGGACCCAGTACTTC. It yields the protein CASIRSGSTRTQYF.

This clone was observed a single time. The V and J genes are TRBV5-8 and TRBJ2-2; D not resolved. Germline V gene data show CDR1 as SGHTS and CDR2 as YDEGEE. V lost 1 base and J lost 6, with 13 bases in between. The CDR3 consists of 15 residues. CDR3 nucleotides: TGTGCCAGCAGCTTGCTTCGGGCCCTGGCCGGGGAGCTGTTTTTT. This gives the protein CASSLLRALAGELFF.

The chain is built from TRBV6-5 and TRBJ2-7; D possibly corresponds to TRBD2 (6 bases). CDR3 length equals 15 residues. CDR1 and CDR2 from the germline V gene are MNHEY and SVGAGI. The V and J ends lost 4 bases and 2 bases respectively, with 15 bases between them. CDR3 loop: CASSWADSGPYEQYF. The CDR3, as DNA: TGTGCCAGCAGTTGGGCCGATAGCGGCCCCTACGAGCAGTACTTC.

The chain employs TRBV28 and TRBJ1-2; 7 bases fit TRBD1. Germline values: CDR1 MDHEN, CDR2 SYDVKM. V was clipped by 9 bases and J by 4 bases; unmatched bases: 2. There are 11 residues in the CDR3. The CDR3 DNA is TGTGCCAGTGGGACAGTCTATGGCTACACCTTC. As protein: CASGTVYGYTF.

V is TRBV6-5 and J is TRBJ2-2; D is perhaps TRBD2 (8 bases). The V and J ends lost 8 bases and 2 bases respectively, with 15 bases between them. The CDR3 length is 15 residues. CDR1 and CDR2 from the germline V gene are MNHEY and SVGAGI. CDR3 DNA: TGTGCCAGCCACTCGGGAGGGGGCAACACCGGGGAGCTGTTTTTT. Its protein product is CASHSGGGNTGELFF.

The chain links TRBV2 to TRBJ1-4; weak D call: TRBD1 (6 bases). The CDR3 has 13 residues. Deletions cut 2 bases from V and 12 bases from J, with 13 bases between. CDR1 and CDR2 (germline): SNHLY, FYNNEI. CDR3 amino acids: CASSEQGSNELFF. In DNA form, the CDR3 reads TGTGCCAGCAGTGAACAGGGGTCGAACGAACTGTTTTTT. Combining the CDR3 with reference TRBV2 and TRBJ1-4 gives the whole variable domain EPEVTQTPSHQVTQMGQEVILRCVPISNHLYFYWYRQILGQKVEFLVSFYNNEISEKSEIFDDQFSVERPDGSNFTLKIRSTKLEDSAMYFCASSEQGSNELFFGSGTQLSVL.

The chain is built from TRBV3-1 (or the pseudogene TRBV3-2) and TRBJ2-3, with TRBD1 matching over 7 bases. With V trimmed by 5 bases and J by 10 bases, 9 bases remained unmatched. CDR1 LGHDT and CDR2 YNNKEL come from the germline V gene (reference sequence). This CDR3 spans 13 amino acids. This chain's CDR3 is CASSYGTAAAQYF. DNA of the CDR3: TGTGCCAGCAGCTACGGGACAGCGGCTGCGCAGTATTTT.

The V call is TRBV27, the J call TRBJ1-1; D is unresolved. The V gene's germline CDR1 is MNHEY and CDR2 SMNVEV (reference sequence). There are 15 residues in the CDR3. V shed 7 bases and J shed 1 base, with 16 bases lying between them. Here the CDR3 reads CASTSEGKPNTEAFF. As DNA, the CDR3 is TGTGCCAGCACTTCGGAAGGGAAGCCGAACACTGAAGCTTTCTTT.

The chain is built from TRBV5-4 and TRBJ2-7, with D uncertain. Looked up from germline, CDR1 is SGHNT and CDR2 is YYREEE (reference sequence). Trimming left V 10 bases short and J 7 bases short, with 18 bases between. The CDR3 is 12 amino acids. CDR3 amino acids: CAAGDTPREQYF. The CDR3 DNA sequence: TGTGCCGCCGGAGATACACCACGGGAGCAGTACTTC.